This T cell receptor beta chain was sequenced for a study of T cell responses to AZD1222 COVID-19 vaccine. Sequencing used immunoSEQ multiplex PCR; TCRdb keeps in-frame clones, though not all of them. The table includes roughly 150,000 clones, approximately 90% detected once. CDR1 and CDR2 (germline): SNHLY, FYNNEI. The CDR3 runs 14 residues. V lost 9 bases and J lost 3; bases outside the gene matches: 6. On this clone: What it binds is not known.

Study results and caveats: The study found vaccine-associated CD4 TCRs spanning spike, dominant at 160-218 and 743-854.

The receptor was isolated from an adult who received the AZD1222 COVID-19 vaccine. The chain recombines TRBV2 with TRBJ2-3; 10 nucleotides line up with TRBD2. The sample was peripheral blood, taken 28 days after the second AZD1222 dose. CDR3 loop: CASKAGGPTDTQYF. The CDR3 coding sequence is TGTGCCAGTAAAGCGGGAGGGCCGACAGATACGCAGTATTTT.